This TCR beta chain derives from a study of blood T cell repertoires in COVID-19. Overall study: Both acute and convalescent COVID-19 samples were obtained from the United States, Italy and Spain. Sample material is recorded as cDNA or gDNA derived from T cells, B-cell-depleted T cells, or PBMCs.

This CDR3 spans 15 amino acids. CDR1 is SGHNT, CDR2 YENEEA, per germline. With 5 bases removed from V and 3 bases from J, the gap between germline ends came to 14 bases. How the authors handled the data: Cell counts per sample came from amplifying reference gene primers. Clones were sequenced by immunoSEQ multiplex PCR, and TCRdb holds only the in-frame ones, with some missing. V, J and clone size derive from that table, while D and trimming were established from the DNA sequence. The table shows about 230,000 clones, with 83% occurring only once. The chain carries TRBV11-3 and TRBJ2-1; D possibly corresponds to TRBD1 (6 bases). The TCR originated in a man older than 75 with acute or convalescent COVID-19. Specimen: peripheral blood. CDR3 nucleotides: TGTGCCAGCAGCCCCCGACAGGTGGGCTACAATGAGCAGTTCTTC. Amino acid sequence: CASSPRQVGYNEQFF. The full variable domain, its missing parts supplied by reference TRBV11-3 and TRBJ2-1, is EAGVVQSPRYKIIEKKQPVAFWCNPISGHNTLYWYLQNLGQGPELLIRYENEEAVDDSQLPKDRFSAERLKGVDSTLKIQPAELGDSAVYLCASSPRQVGYNEQFFGPGTRLTVL.